The 5 T cell receptor beta chains presented below share a single source sample, sequenced in a study of T cell responses to AZD1222 COVID-19 vaccine. Clones were sequenced by immunoSEQ multiplex PCR, and TCRdb holds only the in-frame ones, with some missing. The sample contains 90,000 to 120,000 clones, around 84% of which appear only once. The sample was peripheral blood, taken on day 0 of AZD1222 vaccination. Receptors were obtained from an adult in good health.

The chain recombines TRBV19 with TRBJ1-1; D perhaps matches TRBD1 (6 bases). Per germline, CDR1 LNHDA and CDR2 SQIVND (reference sequence). The length of the CDR3 is 14 residues. V dropped 1 base and J dropped 6 bases, with 12 bases sitting between them. The CDR3 region has the DNA TGTGCCAGTAGTATAGGGGGGGCTGGCGCTGAAGCTTTCTTT. The encoded protein is CASSIGGAGAEAFF.

The rearrangement uses TRBV25-1 and TRBJ1-5; D is ambiguous. CDR3 length equals 14 residues. With 0 bases removed from V and 1 base from J, the gap between germline ends came to 4 bases. Germline assignment: CDR1 MGHDK and CDR2 SYGVNS. CDR3 nucleotide sequence: TGTGCCAGCAGTGAATACAGGAGCAATCAGCCCCAGCATTTT. Translation gives CASSEYRSNQPQHF.

The chain joins TRBV5-6 to TRBJ2-2; possible D gene TRBD1, 5 bases. CDR3 length equals 12 residues. Germline loops: CDR1 SGHDT, CDR2 YYEEEE. V dropped 2 bases and J dropped 8 bases, with 7 bases sitting between them. In nucleotides, the CDR3 is TGTGCCAGCAGCTTTTGGACAGGGGAGCTGTTTTTT. This codes for CASSFWTGELFF.

The chain combines TRBV7-2 with TRBJ2-3, with 7 bases identical to TRBD2. Germline lookup yields CDR1 SGHTA and CDR2 FQGNSA. The CDR3 runs to 15 residues. Trimming cost V 2 bases and J 2 bases; bases outside gene matches: 4. CDR3 residues: CASSLPGGITDTQYF. The CDR3 nucleotides read TGTGCCAGCAGCTTACCGGGGGGAATCACAGATACGCAGTATTTT.

The gene calls are TRBV5-4 and TRBJ1-2; maybe TRBD1 (6 bases). Germline V gene data show CDR1 as SGHNT and CDR2 as YYREEE (reference sequence). This CDR3 contains 15 residues. Trimming cost V 7 bases and J 2 bases, with 18 bases left between them. The CDR3: CASASRTGTNYGYTF. In DNA form, the CDR3 reads TGTGCCAGCGCTTCTCGAACAGGGACCAACTATGGCTACACCTTC.